These 15 T cell receptor beta chains came from one sample sequenced in a study of cytomegalovirus exposure and HLA in healthy donors. The study ran its PCR with 60 Vbeta and 13 Jbeta primers. The table came from immunoSEQ multiplex PCR; TCRdb's copy has only in-frame clones and leaves some out. The data hold roughly 150,000 clones, with around four fifths observed a single time. Source material: PBMCs. The source is a male donor in good health and CMV-seronegative.

This clone was counted once. CDR3 sequence: CASSKTSGYTGELFF. CDR3 nucleotides: TGTGCCAGCAGCAAGACTAGCGGGTACACCGGGGAGCTGTTTTTT. This chain connects TRBV28 to TRBJ2-2, with 10 bases that match TRBD2. The germline gives CDR1 MDHEN, CDR2 SYDVKM. The CDR3 has 15 amino acids. J lost 3 bases, V lost 6 bases, and 4 bases had no gene match.

The chain employs TRBV7-8 and TRBJ2-7; D perhaps matches TRBD2 (6 bases). Germline CDR1 and CDR2: SGHVS and FQNEAQ. CDR3 size: 17 residues. V was pared by 4 bases and J by 0 bases, with 19 bases between. In DNA, the CDR3 is TGTGCCAGCAGCTCAAACCCTGGCGGGGCCAGCTCCTACGAGCAGTACTTC. Protein product: CASSSNPGGASSYEQYF.

The chain combines TRBV7-2 with TRBJ2-5; TRBD2 aligns across 9 bases. CDR3 length equals 14 residues. With 1 base clipped from V and 11 bases from J, the junction kept 8 bases outside the gene matches. The germline V gene has CDR1 SGHTA and CDR2 FQGNSA. DNA for the CDR3: TGTGCCAGCAGCTTAGGCCATCCGGCGGGGGGGCAGTACTTC. It codes for CASSLGHPAGGQYF.

The V and J genes are TRBV5-6 and TRBJ1-4, with 7 bases matching TRBD1. Germline loops: CDR1 SGHDT, CDR2 YYEEEE. The CDR3 length is 13 residues. V was clipped by 2 bases and J by 6 bases; unmatched bases: 1. CDR3 nucleotides: TGTGCCAGCAGCTTCAGGGGGGATGAAAAACTGTTTTTT. This sequence encodes CASSFRGDEKLFF.

With respect to this clone: An end of the junction differs from the germline gene, which may be a read error. The chain uses TRBV7-7 and TRBJ1-2, with 10 bases matching TRBD1. CDR1 and CDR2 (germline): SSHAT, FNYEAQ (reference sequence). CDR3 length: 15 amino acids. Here the CDR3 reads CASSLSGQGVDGYTF. CDR3 nucleotide sequence: TGTGCTAGCAGCTTATCAGGACAGGGGGTAGATGGCTACACCTTC. The entire variable domain, with the rest obtained from reference TRBV7-7 and TRBJ1-2, is as follows: GAGVSQSPRYKVTKRGQDVTLRCDPISSHATLYWYQQALGQGPEFLTYFNYEAQPDKSGLPSDRFSAERPEGSISTLTIQRTEQRDSAMYRCASSLSGQGVDGYTFGSGTRLTVV.

The sample holds a few counts of this clone. This sequence joins TRBV18 and TRBJ1-5; D gene ambiguous. Trimming removed 3 bases from V and 2 bases from J, with 14 bases in between. From germline, CDR1 is KGHSH and CDR2 LQKENI. This CDR3 is built from 16 residues. Here the CDR3 DNA reads TGTGCCAGCTCACCTCGGGGAGGCGACGGCAATCAGCCCCAGCATTTT. This codes for CASSPRGGDGNQPQHF.

V gene TRBV21-1 combines with J gene TRBJ1-5; the DNA was not compared with TRBD1, the D call given in the table. TRBV21-1 is a pseudogene segment. This CDR3 contains 14 residues. CDR3: CASSKDRGGQPQHF. The DNA of the CDR3 is TGTGCCAGCAGCAAAGACAGGGGAGGACAGCCCCAGCATTTT.

This clone was counted between two and nine times. The gene calls are TRBV28 and TRBJ2-1; 13 bases agree with TRBD2. The CDR3 extends over 18 amino acids. Germline loops: CDR1 MDHEN, CDR2 SYDVKM. The V gene end was trimmed by 2 bases and the J gene end by 7 bases; junction bases not matched to a gene: 11. This chain's CDR3 is CASSLAYRLAGGKNEQFF. For the CDR3, the DNA is TGTGCCAGCAGTTTAGCTTATCGACTAGCGGGAGGTAAGAATGAGCAGTTCTTC.

The sample holds a few counts of this clone. Different DNA sequences within this sample yield the same CDR3. The gene calls are TRBV7-9 and TRBJ2-1; 8 bases map to TRBD2. Germline values: CDR1 SEHNR, CDR2 FQNEAQ (reference sequence). The V segment lost 4 bases and the J segment 8 bases; nucleotides outside the gene matches: 10. This CDR3 has 15 residues. This chain's CDR3 is CASSSIAGLADEQFF. As DNA, the CDR3 is TGTGCCAGCAGCTCTATAGCGGGACTCGCCGATGAGCAGTTCTTC.

The V call is TRBV27, the J call TRBJ1-2, with 11 bases that match TRBD1. Germline V gives CDR1 MNHEY, CDR2 SMNVEV (reference sequence). The CDR3 spans 14 residues. Trimming removed 5 bases from V and 8 bases from J; junction bases left unmatched: 7. As DNA, the CDR3 is TGTGCCAGCAGTGGGGGACAGGGGGGAAGAGGCTACACCTTC. Protein product: CASSGGQGGRGYTF.

The J gene is TRBJ2-3, the V gene TRBV6-5; 8 nucleotides agree with TRBD1. The CDR3 extends over 16 amino acids. V was pared by 0 bases and J by 5 bases, with 7 bases of the junction left unmatched. Germline assignment: CDR1 MNHEY and CDR2 SVGAGI. The CDR3 region is CASSYSRQGAGDTQYF. The CDR3 coding sequence is TGTGCCAGCAGTTACTCTAGGCAGGGGGCAGGAGATACGCAGTATTTT.

This CDR3 reads CATSRGRSNQPQHF. DNA of the CDR3: TGTGCCACCAGCAGAGGTCGGAGCAATCAGCCCCAGCATTTT. The rearrangement uses TRBV15 and TRBJ1-5; D call uncertain. V lost 1 base and J lost 1, with 5 bases in between. Germline CDR1 and CDR2: LNHNV and YYDKDF (reference sequence). The length of the CDR3 is 14 residues.

The chain carries TRBV7-2 and TRBJ2-7; D may be TRBD1 (5 bases). The V end was cut by 1 base, the J end by 5 bases, with 15 bases between. The CDR3 length is 15 residues. Per germline, CDR1 SGHTA and CDR2 FQGNSA. The CDR3 region is CASSLEVRVGHEQYF. Here the CDR3 DNA reads TGTGCCAGCAGCTTAGAGGTCAGGGTCGGCCACGAGCAGTACTTC.

In its sample, this clone was seen a few times. The V and J genes are TRBV28 and TRBJ1-4; TRBD1 matches 9 bases. This CDR3 region has 21 residues. Germline CDR1 and CDR2: MDHEN and SYDVKM. Trimming at V came to 3 bases and at J to 4 bases, leaving 21 bases not matched to a gene. The CDR3 is CASSLPRGTGKGRFINEKLFF. As DNA, the CDR3 is TGTGCCAGCAGTTTGCCCCGAGGGACAGGGAAGGGGAGGTTCATTAATGAAAAACTGTTTTTT.

This clone was recorded only once. The rearrangement joins TRBV14 to TRBJ1-4, with D perhaps TRBD1 (5 bases). The CDR3 length is 13 residues. Germline assignment: CDR1 SGHDN and CDR2 FVKESK. V was shortened by 4 bases and J by 4 bases, with 7 bases between the two germline ends. The CDR3 loop is CASSPGLNEKLFF. DNA for the CDR3: TGTGCCAGCAGCCCGGGACTTAATGAAAAACTGTTTTTT.